A single sample is the source of the 22 T cell receptor beta chains below, sequenced in a study of monozygotic twins with inflammatory bowel disease (dated by TCRdb to about 2019). The library relied on 5' RACE. Sequencing took place on an Illumina HiSeq 2500. Each CDR3 protein sequence appears as one entry after TCRdb reprocessed the reads, and no DNA is included. The table kept for this sample lists 200,000 to 250,000 distinct CDR3 sequences. The ten biggest clones cover 6% to 9% of the sample. The sequenced material came from blood. These receptors all stem from a human donor with ulcerative colitis or Crohn's disease, or a healthy co-twin of an affected twin (not recorded which).

The chain has TRBV12-3 or TRBV12-4 and TRBJ1-3. CDR3 length: 13 amino acids. The CDR3 reads CASSPSSGNTIYF.

This sequence joins TRBV12-3 or TRBV12-4 and TRBJ1-1. The CDR3 runs 15 residues. The CDR3 loop reads CASSLPMGWNTEAFF.

The gene calls are TRBV6-5 and TRBJ2-7; absent DNA, TCRdb's TRBD1 call cannot be checked. The germline V gene encodes CDR1 MNHEY and CDR2 SVGAGI. This CDR3 spans 15 amino acids. The CDR3 loop reads CASSYEQGASYEQYF.

The chain joins TRBV12-3 or TRBV12-4 to TRBJ1-1; TCRdb's D call, TRBD1, is unchecked because there is no DNA. The CDR3 extends over 13 amino acids. The CDR3 loop is CASRPGTGGEAFF.

The gene calls are TRBV5-1 and TRBJ2-1; the TRBD1 assignment by TCRdb is unverifiable without DNA. The CDR3 covers 16 residues. CDR1 and CDR2 from the germline V gene are SGHRS and YFSETQ. The CDR3 loop reads CASSSLPWGGYNEQFF.

J is TRBJ2-2 and V is TRBV7-3; without DNA, the TCRdb call of TRBD1 cannot be checked. Germline V gene sequence: CDR1 SGHTA, CDR2 FQGTGA. This CDR3 is built from 13 residues. CDR3 protein: CASSPRGSGELFF. The full variable domain, rest sourced from reference TRBV7-3 and TRBJ2-2, is GAGVSQTPSNKVTEKGKYVELRCDPISGHTALYWYRQSLGQGPEFLIYFQGTGAADDSGLPNDRFFAVRPEGSVSTLKIQRTERGDSAVYLCASSPRGSGELFFGEGSRLTVL.

The J gene is TRBJ2-7, the V gene TRBV4-3; absent DNA, TCRdb's TRBD2 call cannot be checked. Per germline, CDR1 LGHNA and CDR2 YSLEER. This CDR3 region has 15 residues. CDR3: CASSQGRKSGDEQYF.

The chain joins TRBV28 to TRBJ2-1; without DNA, the TCRdb call of TRBD2 cannot be checked. The CDR3 is 13 amino acids. Germline V CDR1 and CDR2: MDHEN, SYDVKM. The CDR3 loop reads CASSLGPWNEQFF.

J is TRBJ2-7 and V is TRBV4-2; TCRdb lists TRBD1, though no DNA is available to test this call. Germline loops: CDR1 LGHNA, CDR2 YNFKEQ. This CDR3 is 16 amino acids long. This chain's CDR3 is CASSQARDRVPYEQYF.

This chain uses TRBV6-5 with TRBJ1-1; TCRdb calls TRBD1, which cannot be checked without DNA. The CDR3 covers 15 residues. Germline V CDR1 and CDR2: MNHEY, SVGAGI. The CDR3 protein is CASSYTPDTTTEAFF.

The chain links TRBV12-3 or TRBV12-4 to TRBJ2-1; TCRdb outputs TRBD1, but without DNA this stays unchecked. The CDR3 covers 15 residues. CDR3 residues: CASSLRERNYNEQFF.

This chain links TRBV14 with TRBJ2-7. This CDR3 has 12 residues. Germline lookup yields CDR1 SGHDN and CDR2 FVKESK. CDR3 loop: CASSLLGDEQYF.

CDR3 in amino acids: CASSHDTRLYEQYF. This chain links TRBV7-9 with TRBJ2-7. Germline V CDR1 and CDR2: SEHNR, FQNEAQ (reference sequence). This CDR3 contains 14 residues.

The V gene is TRBV4-1, the J gene TRBJ2-7; lacking DNA, the TRBD1 call made by TCRdb goes unchecked. Germline V gene data show CDR1 as MGHRA and CDR2 as YSYEKL. The CDR3 contains 13 residues. CDR3 region: CASSEFSGDEQYF.

The chain uses TRBV9 and TRBJ2-3; TCRdb calls TRBD1, which cannot be checked without DNA. The CDR3 covers 18 residues. The germline V gene encodes CDR1 SGDLS and CDR2 YYNGEE. The CDR3 sequence: CASSVAGTGNIPTDTQYF.

The chain carries TRBV5-1 and TRBJ2-7; the TCRdb D gene call, TRBD2, has no DNA to confirm it. Germline assignment: CDR1 SGHRS and CDR2 YFSETQ. The CDR3 loop spans 16 amino acids. The CDR3 spells CASSFGLGDLPYEQYF.

The chain is built from TRBV7-3 and TRBJ2-7. This CDR3 comprises 13 residues. The germline CDR1 and CDR2 sequences are SGHTA and FQGTGA. The CDR3 here is CASSPDGSGEQYF.

The chain employs TRBV14 and TRBJ2-7; TCRdb names TRBD2, which stays unverified in the absence of DNA. Germline loops: CDR1 SGHDN, CDR2 FVKESK. The length of the CDR3 is 15 residues. CDR3 sequence: CASSQASEVDYEQYF.

The chain uses TRBV5-1 and TRBJ1-1; no DNA is available, so the TRBD1 call from TCRdb remains unchecked. Germline CDR1 SGHRS, CDR2 YFSETQ. CDR3 length: 11 amino acids. The CDR3 sequence: CASSGGIEAFF.

The chain recombines TRBV4-2 with TRBJ2-3; TCRdb calls TRBD1, which cannot be checked without DNA. Germline V gene lookup returns CDR1 LGHNA and CDR2 YNFKEQ. This CDR3 is 14 amino acids long. The CDR3 sequence is CASSQGTGADTQYF.

The chain has TRBV5-1 and TRBJ1-1; the D call from TCRdb, TRBD1, cannot be confirmed without DNA. The CDR3 extends over 15 amino acids. Germline V lookup: CDR1 SGHRS, CDR2 YFSETQ. The CDR3: CASSLTGGKDTEAFF.

The chain has TRBV6-5 and TRBJ1-1; the TCRdb D gene call, TRBD1, has no DNA to confirm it. The germline gives CDR1 MNHEY, CDR2 SVGAGI. This CDR3 has 15 amino acids. This chain's CDR3 is CASSYSTQGLSEAFF.